This TCR beta chain was retrieved from a study of blood T cells in healthy people across ages. A second 7 to 11 cycle PCR used barcoded and J-beta primers. TCRdb re-analysed the 5' RACE reads in MiXCR, keeping a single row per CDR3 protein. Of fewer than 800,000 distinct CDR3 sequences listed, more than 40% are singletons. There are 17 residues in the CDR3. V lost 4 bases to trimming and J lost 5 bases, with 22 bases between them. CDR1 and CDR2 from the germline V gene are SGHRS and YFSETQ. The J gene is TRBJ2-1, the V gene TRBV5-1; the D is unclear. The receptor's source is a woman between 55 and 75 years old in good health. The sequencing input was blood. The CDR3 region is CASSPPSRREVHNEQFF. As DNA, the CDR3 is TGCGCCAGCAGCCCACCAAGCCGCCGAGAAGTCCACAATGAGCAGTTCTTC.